This TCR beta chain appears in the sequencing data of a study of CD8 T cells in ankylosing spondylitis. From germline, CDR1 is KGHDR and CDR2 SFDVKD. CDR3 length equals 15 residues. Making the TCR beta libraries involved quantitative 5'-RACE with molecular barcodes. MiXCR was run by TCRdb on the 5' RACE reads, yielding one entry per CDR3 protein. The table lists 300,000 to 400,000 distinct CDR3 sequences, approximately 20% of them singletons. For this clonotype: Its antigen is not known. Possible read error: a much larger clone is one base away.

Findings and caveats of the study: It appeared that ankylosing spondylitis blood was characterized by a TCR beta motif of under ten highly homologous variants. Matched synovial fluid from ankylosing spondylitis patients was reported to be enriched for disease-linked clones. Reactive arthritis synovial fluid and blood previously showed some of these motif variants.

The sequence derives from a male donor with ankylosing spondylitis. The sample was blood, either unsorted or a sorted T cell fraction (not recorded which). This chain joins TRBV24-1 and TRBJ2-1; 7 bases map to TRBD2. The CDR3 DNA follows: TGTACCACCAGTGGAGGACGGGAGGTGTACAATGAGCAGTTCTTC. Encoded protein: CTTSGGREVYNEQFF.